Presented here are 5 T cell receptor beta chains from one specimen sequenced in a study of patients and donors after allogeneic stem cell transplantation. TCRdb fed the RT-PCR reads into MiXCR, producing one record per CDR3 protein. The sample has some 230,000 distinct CDR3 sequences; 12% to 15% are singletons. The sample consisted of blood, either unsorted or a sorted T cell fraction (not recorded which). The receptor source for this set is a human donor who was either an allogeneic HSCT recipient or a stem cell or donor lymphocyte infusion donor (not recorded which). It is not recorded whose cells these are; they may come from a transplant donor.

The table lists this clonotype with a few counts. The V gene is TRBV4-1, the J gene TRBJ1-5, with a weak D call TRBD1 (5 bases). The CDR3 extends over 14 amino acids. Germline assignment: CDR1 MGHRA and CDR2 YSYEKL. V was cut by 8 bases and J by 7 bases, with 18 bases left in between. This CDR3 reads CASSPPGQHQPQHF. In nucleotides, the CDR3 is TGCGCCAGCTCCCCACCGGGGCAGCACCAGCCCCAGCATTTT.

This clonotype was recorded a few times. CDR3 sequence: CASSEGSFRSSYNSPLHF. CDR3 bases: TGTGCCAGCAGCGAGGGCTCTTTTAGGAGCTCCTATAATTCACCCCTCCACTTT. The chain uses TRBV5-5 and TRBJ1-6; D gene uncertain. V lost 4 bases, J lost 0 bases, and 17 bases lay in between. Germline V CDR1 and CDR2: SGHKS, YYEKEE (reference sequence). The CDR3 has 18 residues.

This clonotype was picked up a small number of times. This rearrangement joins TRBV10-3 to TRBJ1-5; TRBD1 matches 8 bases. From germline, CDR1 is ENHRY and CDR2 SYGVKD. This CDR3 is built from 14 residues. After removal of 6 bases from V and 7 bases from J, the junction contained 8 bases not matched to a gene. As DNA, the CDR3 is TGTGCCATCAGCAGAGGACAGGGCGGGCAGCCCCAGCATTTT. Translated, it gives CAISRGQGGQPQHF.

The chain couples TRBV12-3 or TRBV12-4 to TRBJ2-4; D is perhaps TRBD1 or TRBD2 (5 bases each). V was clipped by 5 bases and J by 11 bases, with 10 bases between them. The CDR3 extends over 11 amino acids. The CDR3: CASSPPGLQYF. For the CDR3, the DNA is TGTGCCAGCAGTCCGCCGGGACTTCAGTACTTC.

V gene TRBV7-8 combines with J gene TRBJ1-1; tentatively, D is TRBD1 (5 bases). The CDR3 consists of 15 residues. Germline CDR1 SGHVS, CDR2 FQNEAQ. Trimming shortened V by 1 base and J by 4 bases, and 13 bases separated the two germline ends. The CDR3 here is CASSLVTRGITEAFF. CDR3 DNA sequence: TGTGCCAGCAGCTTAGTTACCCGGGGGATCACTGAAGCTTTCTTT.